These 26 T cell receptor beta chains came from one sample sequenced in a study of shared clonotypes between healthy human individuals. Sequencing used immunoSEQ multiplex PCR; TCRdb keeps in-frame clones, though not all of them. The sample has some 2,100,000 clones, around 95% seen once; the top ten hold 0.1% to 0.15%. The sequencing sample was made of naive CD4+ T cells sorted from blood. Subset here: CD45RA+ positively selected. Every receptor here comes from a man aged 18 to 30 in good health.

About this clone: A junction end diverges from the germline sequence, so it may reflect a read error. CDR3 sequence reads: CASAPLQGAKDTQYF. CDR3 coding DNA: TGTGCCAGCGCACCGTTACAGGGGGCTAAAGATACGCAGTATTTT. The chain recombines TRBV18 with TRBJ2-3; 9 positions match TRBD1. Germline CDR1 and CDR2: KGHSH and LQKENI. There are 15 residues in the CDR3.

The chain links TRBV5-1 to TRBJ2-2, with unresolved D. V dropped 1 base and J dropped 5 bases, with 6 bases sitting between them. Germline V gene sequence: CDR1 SGHRS, CDR2 YFSETQ. The CDR3 totals 13 residues. In DNA, the CDR3 is TGCGCCAGCAGCTTGATGAGAACCGGGGAGCTGTTTTTT. Amino acids: CASSLMRTGELFF.

The chain recombines TRBV15 with TRBJ2-5, with D tentatively TRBD1 or TRBD2 (6 bases each). Trimming took 3 bases from V and 1 from J, leaving 15 bases between them. Germline V gene lookup returns CDR1 LNHNV and CDR2 YYDKDF (reference sequence). This CDR3 is built from 16 residues. CDR3 bases: TGTGCCACCAGCAGGGGGGGCGGGGCCCTCCAAGAGACCCAGTACTTC. This encodes CATSRGGGALQETQYF.

V usage is TRBV30 and J usage is TRBJ2-3, with 7 positions matching TRBD2. CDR3 length equals 15 residues. Trimming cost V 2 bases and J 5 bases; bases outside gene matches: 10. CDR1 is GTSNPN, CDR2 SVGIG, per germline (reference sequence). The CDR3 coding sequence is TGTGCCTGGAGTTTGGGGGGGGGACCCCTAGATACGCAGTATTTT. This encodes CAWSLGGGPLDTQYF.

This rearrangement joins TRBV7-2 to TRBJ2-3, with 7 bases lining up with TRBD2. The CDR3 spans 14 residues. Trimming cost V 5 bases and J 4 bases; bases outside gene matches: 6. Germline-derived CDR1 and CDR2 are SGHTA and FQGNSA. CDR3 sequence reads: CASSNGAGSDTQYF. Here the CDR3 DNA reads TGTGCCAGCAGCAACGGAGCGGGATCAGATACGCAGTATTTT. Drawing the rest from reference TRBV7-2 and TRBJ2-3, the complete variable domain is GAGVSQSPSNKVTEKGKDVELRCDPISGHTALYWYRQSLGQGLEFLIYFQGNSAPDKSGLPSDRFSAERTGGSVSTLTIQRTQQEDSAVYLCASSNGAGSDTQYFGPGTRLTVL.

V usage is TRBV12-5 and J usage is TRBJ2-3; possibly TRBD2 for D (5 bases). The V gene lost 6 bases and the J gene lost 4 bases, with 14 bases spanning the gap. Germline CDR1 and CDR2: LGHNT and FRNRAP. The CDR3 runs to 14 residues. The CDR3, as DNA: TGTGCTAGTGGGGGAGTCCCCATATCAGATACGCAGTATTTT. Residues: CASGGVPISDTQYF. The full variable domain, completed using reference TRBV12-5 and TRBJ2-3, is DARVTQTPRHKVTEMGQEVTMRCQPILGHNTVFWYRQTMMQGLELLAYFRNRAPLDDSGMPKDRFSAEMPDATLATLKIQPSEPRDSAVYFCASGGVPISDTQYFGPGTRLTVL.

This rearrangement joins TRBV2 to TRBJ1-2; D perhaps matches TRBD1 (5 bases). Germline V gene lookup returns CDR1 SNHLY and CDR2 FYNNEI. The CDR3 extends over 15 amino acids. The V and J ends lost 6 bases and 8 bases respectively, with 22 bases between them. CDR3 nucleotide sequence: TGTGCCAGCAGCATCCGACCGCAGGGAGCGGACGGCTACACCTTC. Amino acid sequence: CASSIRPQGADGYTF.

The V and J genes are TRBV19 and TRBJ1-5, with 10 nucleotides matching TRBD1. V lost 2 bases, J lost 4 bases, and 2 bases stayed unmatched. The CDR3 has 15 amino acids. Looked up from germline, CDR1 is LNHDA and CDR2 is SQIVND (reference sequence). CDR3 in amino acids: CASSIKGQGNQPQHF. The CDR3 coding sequence is TGTGCCAGTAGTATAAAGGGACAGGGGAATCAGCCCCAGCATTTT.

The gene calls are TRBV5-1 and TRBJ2-7; no firm D call. CDR3 size: 13 residues. V dropped 2 bases and J dropped 4 bases, with 10 bases sitting between them. Germline CDR1 is SGHRS and CDR2 is YFSETQ. The CDR3 reads CASSFSYGYEQYF. The CDR3 nucleotides read TGCGCCAGCAGCTTCTCGTACGGTTACGAGCAGTACTTC. Full variable domain (remainder filled in from reference TRBV5-1 and TRBJ2-7): KAGVTQTPRYLIKTRGQQVTLSCSPISGHRSVSWYQQTPGQGLQFLFEYFSETQRNKGNFPGRFSGRQFSNSRSEMNVSTLELGDSALYLCASSFSYGYEQYFGPGTRLTVT.

This rearrangement joins TRBV11-3 to TRBJ2-1; 12 bases match TRBD2. The CDR3 covers 16 residues. The V segment lost 5 bases and the J segment 5 bases; nucleotides outside the gene matches: 7. The germline V gene encodes CDR1 SGHNT and CDR2 YENEEA. The CDR3 region has the DNA TGTGCCAGCAGCACTTCTAGCGGGGGGGCGAACAATGAGCAGTTCTTC. This codes for CASSTSSGGANNEQFF.

This clone was seen more than once but under ten times. This same CDR3 is encoded by further DNA sequences in the sample. The chain combines TRBV9 with TRBJ2-2; D is unresolved. The V and J ends lost 0 bases and 1 base respectively, with 4 bases between them. The CDR3 extends over 14 amino acids. In germline, CDR1 is SGDLS, CDR2 YYNGEE. The CDR3 bases are TGTGCCAGCAGCGTAGGTGGGAACACCGGGGAGCTGTTTTTT. Translation: CASSVGGNTGELFF.

V and J are TRBV9 and TRBJ2-7; 9 bases match TRBD1. This CDR3 has 14 amino acids. Trimming cost V 3 bases and J 5 bases; bases outside gene matches: 6. Germline-derived CDR1 and CDR2 are SGDLS and YYNGEE. The chain's CDR3 is CASSEPGTGNEQYF. CDR3 DNA sequence: TGTGCCAGCAGCGAGCCCGGGACAGGGAACGAGCAGTACTTC.

Regarding this clone: Other DNA sequences from this sample encode an identical CDR3 as well. CDR3 protein: CASSSGPNQPQHF. In nucleotides, the CDR3 is TGTGCCAGCAGTTCGGGACCCAATCAGCCCCAGCATTTT. The V call is TRBV6-6, the J call TRBJ1-5, with D possibly matching TRBD1 (5 bases). The CDR3 length is 13 residues. From germline, CDR1 is MNHNY and CDR2 SVGAGI (reference sequence). V lost 4 bases to trimming and J lost 3 bases, with 7 bases between them.

The V call is TRBV4-1, the J call TRBJ2-7, with 9 positions matching TRBD1. Germline trimming cut 5 bases from V and 2 bases from J; bases unmatched to any gene: 7. Germline values: CDR1 MGHRA, CDR2 YSYEKL. The CDR3 is 15 residues long. The CDR3 loop is CASSSDRGNPYEQYF. CDR3 sequence (DNA): TGCGCCAGCAGCTCGGACAGGGGCAATCCCTACGAGCAGTACTTC.

The CDR3 DNA follows: TGTGCCAGCAGCTTGGGGGACTGGGGGCGAGAGCAGTTCTTC. The encoded protein is CASSLGDWGREQFF. The V gene is TRBV11-2, the J gene TRBJ2-1; the D gene could be TRBD1 or TRBD2 (6 bases each). The length of the CDR3 is 14 residues. The ends were cut back, 3 bases at V and 10 bases at J, with 16 bases in the middle. Germline CDR1 is SGHAT and CDR2 is FQNNGV.

CDR3 amino acids: CASSSKPGSTDTQYF. CDR3 in DNA: TGTGCCAGCAGCTCCAAGCCAGGTAGCACAGATACGCAGTATTTT. The gene calls are TRBV7-9 and TRBJ2-3; no firm D call. There are 15 residues in the CDR3. V was trimmed by 4 bases and J by 0 bases, leaving 11 bases between them. The germline CDR1 and CDR2 sequences are SEHNR and FQNEAQ (reference sequence).

Worth noting for this clone: The junction and the germline gene differ at one end; a read error may be behind it. The V and J genes are TRBV27 and TRBJ2-5; 12 positions agree with TRBD2. Per the germline V gene, CDR1 is MNHEY and CDR2 is SMNVEV (reference sequence). The CDR3 spans 15 residues. Written as DNA, the CDR3 is TGTGCCAGCAGTTTGGGACTAGCGGGCCCTTCCCTCATGCACTTC. Translated, it gives CASSLGLAGPSLMHF.

The chain is built from TRBV6-5 and TRBJ2-3; D possibly uses TRBD1 or TRBD2 (5 bases each). V lost 6 bases and J lost 8, with 12 bases in between. This CDR3 region has 12 residues. CDR1 and CDR2 from the germline V gene are MNHEY and SVGAGI. CDR3 in DNA: TGTGCCAGCAGCCGGGGCTGGGGTACGCAGTATTTT. Translated, it gives CASSRGWGTQYF.

V and J are TRBV7-8 and TRBJ1-1, with D possibly being TRBD1 (6 bases). This CDR3 has 12 residues. Germline V gene lookup returns CDR1 SGHVS and CDR2 FQNEAQ. The V gene lost 5 bases and the J gene lost 11 bases, with 15 bases spanning the gap. The CDR3 here is CASSPLGGGAFF. The CDR3, as DNA: TGTGCCAGCAGCCCGCTGGGGGGGGGCGCTTTCTTT. Supplemented by reference TRBV7-8 and TRBJ1-1, the full variable domain reads GAGVSQSPRYKVAKRGQDVALRCDPISGHVSLFWYQQALGQGPEFLTYFQNEAQLDKSGLPSDRFFAERPEGSVSTLKIQRTQQEDSAVYLCASSPLGGGAFFGQGTRLTVV.

V gene TRBV6-1 combines with J gene TRBJ1-1; D perhaps matches TRBD1 (6 bases). The V end lost 7 bases, the J end lost 5 bases, and 17 bases lay between the germline ends. This CDR3 is built from 14 residues. The germline V gene encodes CDR1 MNHNS and CDR2 SASEGT. In nucleotides, the CDR3 is TGTGCCAGCAACGAACGGCCAGGGGAAACTGAAGCTTTCTTT. It translates to CASNERPGETEAFF.

This clone occurred once. The DNA for the CDR3 is TGTGCCAGCAGCCCTCGAAGGGACTACGAGCAGTACTTC. As protein: CASSPRRDYEQYF. The chain links TRBV7-2 to TRBJ2-7; no clear D gene. This CDR3 contains 13 residues. Trimming removed 5 bases at V and 3 bases at J, with 11 bases between. Germline V CDR1 and CDR2: SGHTA, FQGNSA. The full variable domain, rest sourced from reference TRBV7-2 and TRBJ2-7, is GAGVSQSPSNKVTEKGKDVELRCDPISGHTALYWYRQSLGQGLEFLIYFQGNSAPDKSGLPSDRFSAERTGGSVSTLTIQRTQQEDSAVYLCASSPRRDYEQYFGPGTRLTVT.

The chain carries TRBV19 and TRBJ2-2; a possible D gene is TRBD1 (6 bases). V was cut by 4 bases and J by 4 bases, with 10 bases left in between. Looked up from germline, CDR1 is LNHDA and CDR2 is SQIVND (reference sequence). The CDR3 spans 14 residues. CDR3 amino acids: CASSRGGFTGELFF. Written as DNA, the CDR3 is TGTGCCAGTAGTAGAGGGGGATTCACCGGGGAGCTGTTTTTT.

This clone appeared once. This rearrangement joins TRBV18 to TRBJ2-1; perhaps D is TRBD1 or TRBD2 (5 bases each). Per germline, CDR1 KGHSH and CDR2 LQKENI. The V end was cut by 3 bases, the J end by 9 bases, with 24 bases between. The CDR3 is made up of 17 amino acids. DNA for the CDR3: TGTGCCAGCTCACCGCCTCTTGGGGGTGTGTATACATTTGAGCAGTTCTTC. Its protein is CASSPPLGGVYTFEQFF.

This clone was seen only once. The gene calls are TRBV18 and TRBJ2-7; TRBD1 agrees at 9 bases. The V gene end was trimmed by 4 bases and the J gene end by 2 bases; junction bases not matched to a gene: 3. This CDR3 has 14 amino acids. Germline CDR1 is KGHSH and CDR2 is LQKENI. The CDR3 spells CASSLDRGPYEQYF. As DNA, the CDR3 is TGTGCCAGCTCACTGGACAGGGGACCCTACGAGCAGTACTTC.

The CDR3 spells CASRNDRNNEQFF. In DNA, the CDR3 is TGTGCCAGCAGGAATGACAGGAACAATGAGCAGTTCTTC. V usage is TRBV6-1 and J usage is TRBJ2-1; D might be TRBD1 (6 bases). This CDR3 contains 13 residues. The germline V gene has CDR1 MNHNS and CDR2 SASEGT. Trimming removed 6 bases from V and 5 bases from J, with 11 bases in between.

This chain connects TRBV5-1 to TRBJ2-2; D unclear. Germline CDR1 SGHRS, CDR2 YFSETQ. With 5 bases removed from V and 5 bases from J, the gap between germline ends came to 16 bases. This CDR3 is built from 15 residues. The CDR3 is CASREGPGRTGELFF. CDR3 sequence (DNA): TGCGCCAGCAGGGAAGGACCCGGTCGGACCGGGGAGCTGTTTTTT.